This T cell receptor beta chain emerged from a study of T cell repertoires in ileal Crohn's disease. Background on the study: About half received postoperative treatment, under 14 with thiopurines and 15 to 20 anti-TNF. Whole-study results and caveats: Sorted CD8 T cells held more high-frequency clones than CD4. Compared with non-smokers, active smokers at surgery showed more clonal expansions. All patients with clonality above 26.8% had endoscopic recurrence.

Noted time point: neoterminal ileum biopsy at postoperative endoscopy, about 6 months after surgery. TCRdb's copy holds only in-frame clones and misses some; the assay was immunoSEQ multiplex PCR. The sample lists about 7,400 clones, roughly 72% occurring once. Concerning this clone: The antigen is undetermined. The sample carries other DNA sequences with the same CDR3.

The germline V and J ends were trimmed by 3 bases and 3 bases, with 11 bases remaining between them. CDR1 and CDR2 (germline): KGHSH, LQKENI. The CDR3 consists of 14 residues. The receptor was isolated from an adult with Crohn's disease. V and J are TRBV18 and TRBJ1-2; D is perhaps TRBD1 (5 bases). Input material: ileal tissue. CDR3 region: CASSPGRDYYGYTF. The CDR3 nucleotides are TGTGCCAGCTCACCTGGGCGGGACTACTATGGCTACACCTTC.